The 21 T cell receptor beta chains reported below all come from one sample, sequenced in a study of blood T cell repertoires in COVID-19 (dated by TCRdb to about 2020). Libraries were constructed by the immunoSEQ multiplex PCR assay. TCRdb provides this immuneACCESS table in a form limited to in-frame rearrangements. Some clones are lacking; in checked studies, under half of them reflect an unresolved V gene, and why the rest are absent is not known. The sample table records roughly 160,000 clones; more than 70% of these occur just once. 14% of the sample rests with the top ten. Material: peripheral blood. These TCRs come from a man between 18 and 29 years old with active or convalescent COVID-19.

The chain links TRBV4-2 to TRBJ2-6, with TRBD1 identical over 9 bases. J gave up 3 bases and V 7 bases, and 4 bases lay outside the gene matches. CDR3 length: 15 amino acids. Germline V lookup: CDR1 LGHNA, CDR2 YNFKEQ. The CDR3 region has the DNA TGTGCCAGCAACACAGGGGGCGGTGGGGCCAACGTCCTGACTTTC. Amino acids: CASNTGGGGANVLTF.

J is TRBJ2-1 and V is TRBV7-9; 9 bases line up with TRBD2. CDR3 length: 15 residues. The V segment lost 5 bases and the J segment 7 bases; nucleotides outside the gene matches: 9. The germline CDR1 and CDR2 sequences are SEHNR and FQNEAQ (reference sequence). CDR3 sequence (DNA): TGTGCCAGCAGCGATTCTAGCGGGATTGGTAATGAGCAGTTCTTC. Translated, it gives CASSDSSGIGNEQFF.

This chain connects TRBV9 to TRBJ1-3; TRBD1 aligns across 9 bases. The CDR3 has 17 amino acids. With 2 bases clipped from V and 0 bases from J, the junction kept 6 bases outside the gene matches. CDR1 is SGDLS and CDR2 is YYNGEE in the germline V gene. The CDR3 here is CASSVGQGTLSGNTIYF. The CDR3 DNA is TGTGCCAGCAGCGTCGGACAGGGGACTCTCTCTGGAAACACCATATATTTT.

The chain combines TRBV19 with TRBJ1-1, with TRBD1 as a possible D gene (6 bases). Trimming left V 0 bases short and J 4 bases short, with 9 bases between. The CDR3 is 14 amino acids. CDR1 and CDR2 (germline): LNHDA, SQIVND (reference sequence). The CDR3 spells CASSIDQGITEAFF. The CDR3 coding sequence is TGTGCCAGTAGTATAGACCAGGGGATCACTGAAGCTTTCTTT. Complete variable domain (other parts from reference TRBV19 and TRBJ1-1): DGGITQSPKYLFRKEGQNVTLSCEQNLNHDAMYWYRQDPGQGLRLIYYSQIVNDFQKGDIAEGYSVSREKKESFPLTVTSAQKNPTAFYLCASSIDQGITEAFFGQGTRLTVV.

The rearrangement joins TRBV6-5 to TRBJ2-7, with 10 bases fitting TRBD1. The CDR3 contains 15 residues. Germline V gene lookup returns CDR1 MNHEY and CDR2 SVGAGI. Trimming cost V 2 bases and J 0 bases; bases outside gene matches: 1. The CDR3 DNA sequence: TGTGCCAGCAGTTACGGGACAGGGGTCTCCTACGAGCAGTACTTC. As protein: CASSYGTGVSYEQYF.

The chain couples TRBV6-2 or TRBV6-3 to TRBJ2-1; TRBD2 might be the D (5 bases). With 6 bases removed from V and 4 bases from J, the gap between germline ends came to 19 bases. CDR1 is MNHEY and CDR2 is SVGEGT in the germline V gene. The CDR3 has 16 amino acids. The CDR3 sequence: CASSPGKTVTYNEQFF. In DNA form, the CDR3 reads TGTGCCAGCAGCCCCGGGAAAACAGTAACTTACAATGAGCAGTTCTTC.

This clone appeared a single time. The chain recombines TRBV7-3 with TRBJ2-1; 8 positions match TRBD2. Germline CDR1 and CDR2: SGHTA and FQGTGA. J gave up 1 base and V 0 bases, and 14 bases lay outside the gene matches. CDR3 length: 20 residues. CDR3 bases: TGTGCCAGCAGCTTAACCGGGGCGTCAGGAGCGGGAGTGTCCTACAATGAGCAGTTCTTC. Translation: CASSLTGASGAGVSYNEQFF. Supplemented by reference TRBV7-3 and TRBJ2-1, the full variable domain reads GAGVSQTPSNKVTEKGKYVELRCDPISGHTALYWYRQSLGQGPEFLIYFQGTGAADDSGLPNDRFFAVRPEGSVSTLKIQRTERGDSAVYLCASSLTGASGAGVSYNEQFFGPGTRLTVL.

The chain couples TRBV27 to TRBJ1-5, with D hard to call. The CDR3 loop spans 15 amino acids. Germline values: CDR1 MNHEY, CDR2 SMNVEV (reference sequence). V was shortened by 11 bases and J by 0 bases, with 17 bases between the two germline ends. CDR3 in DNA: TGTGCCGTCGGTTGGAATGACTATAGCAATCAGCCCCAGCATTTT. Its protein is CAVGWNDYSNQPQHF.

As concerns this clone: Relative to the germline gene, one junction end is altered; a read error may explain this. CDR3 nucleotides: TGTGCTAGCAGCTTAGCGGGCGGGCCGAAAGAGACCCAGTACTTC. Protein product: CASSLAGGPKETQYF. This rearrangement joins TRBV7-7 to TRBJ2-5; 7 bases map to TRBD2. Germline CDR1 SSHAT, CDR2 FNYEAQ (reference sequence). This CDR3 comprises 15 residues.

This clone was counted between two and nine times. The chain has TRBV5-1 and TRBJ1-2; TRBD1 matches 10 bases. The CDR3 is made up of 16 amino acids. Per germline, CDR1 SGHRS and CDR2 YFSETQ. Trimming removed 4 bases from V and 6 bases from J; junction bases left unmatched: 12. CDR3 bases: TGCGCCAGCAGCCCTGAAGACAGGGGGCAGGTCAATGGCTACACCTTC. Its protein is CASSPEDRGQVNGYTF.

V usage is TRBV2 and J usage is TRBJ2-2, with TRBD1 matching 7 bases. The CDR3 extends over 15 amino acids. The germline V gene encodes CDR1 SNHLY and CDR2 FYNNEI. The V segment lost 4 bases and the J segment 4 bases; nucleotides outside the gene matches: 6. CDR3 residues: CASSGQGTGTGELFF. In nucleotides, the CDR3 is TGTGCCAGCAGTGGACAGGGAACGGGCACCGGGGAGCTGTTTTTT. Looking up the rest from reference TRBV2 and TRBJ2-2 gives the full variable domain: EPEVTQTPSHQVTQMGQEVILRCVPISNHLYFYWYRQILGQKVEFLVSFYNNEISEKSEIFDDQFSVERPDGSNFTLKIRSTKLEDSAMYFCASSGQGTGTGELFFGEGSRLTVL.

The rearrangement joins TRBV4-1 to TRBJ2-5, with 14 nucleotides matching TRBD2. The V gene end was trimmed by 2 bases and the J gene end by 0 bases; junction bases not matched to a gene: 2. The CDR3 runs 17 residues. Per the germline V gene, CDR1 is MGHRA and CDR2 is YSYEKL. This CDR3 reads CASSQRLAGGYQETQYF. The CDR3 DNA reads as TGCGCCAGCAGCCAAAGACTAGCGGGAGGGTACCAAGAGACCCAGTACTTC.

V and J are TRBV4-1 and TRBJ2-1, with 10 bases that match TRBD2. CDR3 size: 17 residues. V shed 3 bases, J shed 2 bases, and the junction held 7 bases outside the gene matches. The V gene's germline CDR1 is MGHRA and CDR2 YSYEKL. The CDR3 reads CASSHLAGESPYNEQFF. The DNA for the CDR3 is TGCGCCAGCAGCCATCTAGCGGGAGAGAGCCCCTACAATGAGCAGTTCTTC.

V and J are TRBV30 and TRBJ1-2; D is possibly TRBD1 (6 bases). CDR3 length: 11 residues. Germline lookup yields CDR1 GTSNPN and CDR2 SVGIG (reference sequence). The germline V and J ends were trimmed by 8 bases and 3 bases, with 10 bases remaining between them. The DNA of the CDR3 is TGTGCCGGGAACAGGGACTATGGCTACACCTTC. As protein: CAGNRDYGYTF.

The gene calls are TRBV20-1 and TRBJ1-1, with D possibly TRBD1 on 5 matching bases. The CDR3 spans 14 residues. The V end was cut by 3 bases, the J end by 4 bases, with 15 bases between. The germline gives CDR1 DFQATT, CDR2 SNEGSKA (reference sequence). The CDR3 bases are TGCAGTGCTAGTAGTTTAGGGAGGGGCACTGAAGCTTTCTTT. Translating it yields CSASSLGRGTEAFF.

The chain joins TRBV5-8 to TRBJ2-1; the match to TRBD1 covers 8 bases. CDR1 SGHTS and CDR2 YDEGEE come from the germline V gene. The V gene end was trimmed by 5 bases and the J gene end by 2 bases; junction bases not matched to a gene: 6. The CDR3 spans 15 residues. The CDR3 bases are TGTGCCAGCAGGCGTCCGGGACAGGCCTACAATGAGCAGTTCTTC. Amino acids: CASRRPGQAYNEQFF.

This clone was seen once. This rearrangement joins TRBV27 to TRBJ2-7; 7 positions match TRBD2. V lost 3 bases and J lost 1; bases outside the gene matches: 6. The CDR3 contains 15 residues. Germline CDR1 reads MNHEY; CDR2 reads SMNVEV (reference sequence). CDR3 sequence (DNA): TGTGCCAGCAGTTTTTCCAGCGGGATTTCCTACGAGCAGTACTTC. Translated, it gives CASSFSSGISYEQYF.

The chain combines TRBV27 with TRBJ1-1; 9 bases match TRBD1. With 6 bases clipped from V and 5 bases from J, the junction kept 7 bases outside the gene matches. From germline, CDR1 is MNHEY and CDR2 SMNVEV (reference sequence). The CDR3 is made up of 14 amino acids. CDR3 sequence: CASRRQGGVTEAFF. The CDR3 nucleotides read TGTGCCAGCAGGAGACAGGGGGGGGTAACTGAAGCTTTCTTT.

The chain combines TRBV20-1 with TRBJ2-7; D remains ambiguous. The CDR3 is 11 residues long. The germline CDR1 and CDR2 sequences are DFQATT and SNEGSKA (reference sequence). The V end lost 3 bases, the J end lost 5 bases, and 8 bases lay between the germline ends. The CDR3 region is CSASLYHEQYF. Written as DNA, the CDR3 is TGCAGTGCTAGCCTCTATCACGAGCAGTACTTC.

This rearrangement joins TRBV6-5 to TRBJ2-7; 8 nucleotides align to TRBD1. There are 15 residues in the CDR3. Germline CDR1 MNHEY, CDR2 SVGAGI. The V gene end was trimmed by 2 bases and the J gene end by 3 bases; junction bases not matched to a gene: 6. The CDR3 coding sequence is TGTGCCAGCAGTTACCGCGGGACAGGCTTCTACGAGCAGTACTTC. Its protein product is CASSYRGTGFYEQYF.

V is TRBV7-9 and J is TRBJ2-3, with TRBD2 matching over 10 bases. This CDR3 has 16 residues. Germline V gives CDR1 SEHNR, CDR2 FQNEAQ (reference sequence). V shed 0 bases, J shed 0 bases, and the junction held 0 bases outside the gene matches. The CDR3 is CASSLATSGSTDTQYF. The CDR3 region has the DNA TGTGCCAGCAGCTTAGCGACTAGCGGGAGCACAGATACGCAGTATTTT.